Listed below are T cell receptor beta chains from one sample, sequenced in a study of neurological immune-mediated disorders. TCRdb passed the 5' RACE reads through MiXCR, listing each CDR3 protein once. The data hold roughly 66,000 distinct CDR3 sequences, with roughly 4.8% observed a single time. Material: PBMCs. The source of these receptors is a woman in her 70s with multiple sclerosis. CDR3s include the opening cysteine and the closing phenylalanine or tryptophan. A D gene is named only where the DNA matches it firmly. Some rows have no size entry. The others give once, few or many, or a class for an expanded clone.

CDR3nt: TGTGCCAGCAGCTTGGCTAGCGGGAGGGCAGATACGCAGTATTTT
CDR3aa: CASSLASGRADTQYF
abundance: many
d_gene: TRBD2
j_gene: TRBJ2-3
len: 15
v_gene: TRBV5-4

CDR3nt: TGTGCCAGCAGTGTCTCAGGGGTGGGTGAAAAACTGTTTTTT
CDR3aa: CASSVSGVGEKLFF
abundance: many
d_gene: .
j_gene: TRBJ1-4
len: 14
v_gene: TRBV12-3/TRBV12-4

CDR3nt: TGTGCCAGCAGCCCGGCGGACAGGGGGCACGATACGCAGTATTTT
CDR3aa: CASSPADRGHDTQYF
abundance: many
d_gene: TRBD1
j_gene: TRBJ2-3
len: 15
v_gene: TRBV7-8

CDR3nt: TGCAGTGCCTCCTCCCAGCGGGAGGCCCACAATGAGCAGTTCTTC
CDR3aa: CSASSQREAHNEQFF
abundance: many
d_gene: TRBD2
j_gene: TRBJ2-1
len: 15
v_gene: TRBV20-1

CDR3nt: TGCAGCGCCGAAGGGCAGGAATATATCGAGCAGTTCTTC
CDR3aa: CSAEGQEYIEQFF
abundance: many
d_gene: .
j_gene: TRBJ2-1
len: 13
v_gene: TRBV29-1

CDR3nt: TGTGCCAGCAGCCAAGATCCTGTGGGACCCACCGGGGAGCTGTTTTTT
CDR3aa: CASSQDPVGPTGELFF
abundance: many
d_gene: .
j_gene: TRBJ2-2
len: 16
v_gene: TRBV3-1

CDR3nt: TGTGCCAGCAGTGTTAGCGGGAGCGGCACAGATACGCAGTATTTT
CDR3aa: CASSVSGSGTDTQYF
abundance: many
d_gene: TRBD2
j_gene: TRBJ2-3
len: 15
v_gene: TRBV12-3/TRBV12-4

CDR3nt: TGTGCCAGCTCACCGGGAGGCAGCTCTAATGAAAAACTGTTTTTT
CDR3aa: CASSPGGSSNEKLFF
abundance: .
d_gene: .
j_gene: TRBJ1-4
len: 15
v_gene: TRBV11-3

CDR3nt: TGTCCGACCCGACAGGTTAAAGCGGGAGGCCCCACAGATACGCAGTATTTT
CDR3aa: CPTRQVKAGGPTDTQYF
abundance: many
d_gene: TRBD2
j_gene: TRBJ2-3
len: 17
v_gene: TRBV15

CDR3nt: TGCAGTGCGGCCGGGACAACTAATGAAAAACTGTTTTTT
CDR3aa: CSAAGTTNEKLFF
abundance: many
d_gene: .
j_gene: TRBJ1-4
len: 13
v_gene: TRBV20-1

CDR3nt: TGTGCCAGCGGAGCAAACGGGATCACCTACGAGCAGTACTTC
CDR3aa: CASGANGITYEQYF
abundance: many
d_gene: .
j_gene: TRBJ2-7
len: 14
v_gene: TRBV6-5

CDR3nt: TGTGCCAGCAGCCAAGACAGGGCGGACTACGAGCAGTACTTC
CDR3aa: CASSQDRADYEQYF
abundance: .
d_gene: .
j_gene: TRBJ2-7
len: 14
v_gene: TRBV3-1

CDR3nt: TGTGCCACCCGGGACAGGTCGATCAACACTGAAGCTTTCTTT
CDR3aa: CATRDRSINTEAFF
abundance: once
d_gene: TRBD1
j_gene: TRBJ1-1
len: 14
v_gene: TRBV27

CDR3nt: TGTGCCAGCAGCCCCATCCGGGAGGGAGAGACCCAGTACTTC
CDR3aa: CASSPIREGETQYF
abundance: many
d_gene: TRBD2
j_gene: TRBJ2-5
len: 14
v_gene: TRBV7-7

CDR3nt: TGCGCCAGCAGCCAACCCTCGGGGGGGCACTCCTACGAGCAGTACTTC
CDR3aa: CASSQPSGGHSYEQYF
abundance: many
d_gene: TRBD2
j_gene: TRBJ2-7
len: 16
v_gene: TRBV4-1

CDR3nt: TGTGCCAGCAGCGTAGTTTCGGACGGGGAGCTGTTTTTT
CDR3aa: CASSVVSDGELFF
abundance: .
d_gene: .
j_gene: TRBJ2-2
len: 13
v_gene: TRBV9

CDR3nt: TGTGCCAGCAGCCGCTACACAGATACGCAGTATTTT
CDR3aa: CASSRYTDTQYF
abundance: many
d_gene: .
j_gene: TRBJ2-3
len: 12
v_gene: TRBV7-2